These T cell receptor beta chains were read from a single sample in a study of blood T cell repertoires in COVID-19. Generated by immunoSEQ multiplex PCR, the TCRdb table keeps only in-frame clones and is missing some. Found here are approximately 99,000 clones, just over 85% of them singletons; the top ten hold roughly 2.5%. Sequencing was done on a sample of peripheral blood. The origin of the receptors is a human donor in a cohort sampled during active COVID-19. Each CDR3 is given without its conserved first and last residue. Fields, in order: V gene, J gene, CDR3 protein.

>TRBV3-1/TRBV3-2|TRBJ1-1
ASSQGPREVGAF
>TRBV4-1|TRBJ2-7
ASSQGGGRGIYEQY
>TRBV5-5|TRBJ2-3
ASSLAGTDTQY
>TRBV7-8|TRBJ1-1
ASNPQGANTEAF
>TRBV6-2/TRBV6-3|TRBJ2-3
ASSLGTSGNTDTQY
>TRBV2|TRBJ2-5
ASSANLETQY
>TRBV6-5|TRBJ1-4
ASSIRVGEKLF
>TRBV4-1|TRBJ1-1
ASSQAGPGTEAF
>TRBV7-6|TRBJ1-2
ASSLAEGQGAYGYT
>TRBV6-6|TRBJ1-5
ASRHPGGRFGQPQH
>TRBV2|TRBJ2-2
ASRQRTGAGELF
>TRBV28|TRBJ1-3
ASSLYPGQNSGNTIY
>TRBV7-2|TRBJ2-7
ASSLGSGLLPYEQY
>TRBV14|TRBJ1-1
ASSVRPDRLNEAF
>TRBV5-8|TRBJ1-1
ASSLHRGPGTHSEAF
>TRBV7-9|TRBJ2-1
ASSLVSLPYNEQF
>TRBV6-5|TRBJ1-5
ASSYSGRAGQPQH
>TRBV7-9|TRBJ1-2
ASSLAATGGGYT
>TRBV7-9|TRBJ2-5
ASSLAPSGRRETQY
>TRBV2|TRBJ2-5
ASSPGYLAEETQY
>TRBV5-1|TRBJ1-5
ASSVSGPPGGQPQH
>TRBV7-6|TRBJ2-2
ASSLVGSTGELF
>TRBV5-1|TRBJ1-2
ASSLTGTFNYGYT
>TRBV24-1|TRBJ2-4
ATRPDRGLPQKNIQY
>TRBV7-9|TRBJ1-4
ASSPTGKSKEKLF
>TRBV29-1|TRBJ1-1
SVEDLGGGMNTEAF
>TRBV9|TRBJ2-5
ASSSGQGGETQY
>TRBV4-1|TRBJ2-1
ASSQDARSGGSYNEQF
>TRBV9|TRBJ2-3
ASSLGTGSTDTQY
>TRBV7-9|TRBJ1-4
ASSAQVGSNEKLF
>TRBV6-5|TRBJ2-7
ASRGLVSSYEQY
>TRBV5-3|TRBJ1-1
ARSLGLQGWNTEAF
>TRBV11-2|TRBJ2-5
ASSPYPVAGVYQETQY
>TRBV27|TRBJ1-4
ASSPSTAYNEKLF
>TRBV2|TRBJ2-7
ASGKGAYEQY
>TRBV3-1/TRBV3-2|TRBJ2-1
ASSLQPTGNEQF
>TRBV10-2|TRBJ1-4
ASSEGGLTEPLSNEKLF
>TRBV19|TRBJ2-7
ATRTVYEQY
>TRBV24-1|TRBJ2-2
ATSDLYDSTGELF
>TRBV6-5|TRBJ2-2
ASTRTANTGELF
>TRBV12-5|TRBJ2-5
ASGSSGTSGYPETQY
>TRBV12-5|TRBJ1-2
ASGLGTEIYGYT
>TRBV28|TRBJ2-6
ASSFRGAGANVLT
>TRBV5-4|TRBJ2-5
ASSPGQGLSETQY
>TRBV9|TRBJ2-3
ASSVGGRTLTDTQY
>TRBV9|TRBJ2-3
ASSVGLAGAEDTQY
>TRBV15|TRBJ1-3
ATSRDVAGLSGNTIY
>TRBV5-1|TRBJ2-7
ASSPDQDTGEQY
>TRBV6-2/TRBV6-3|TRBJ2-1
ASSYSYSGTAYNEQF
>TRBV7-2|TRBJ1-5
ASSPGGFNQPQH
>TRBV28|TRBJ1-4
ASSPWGTGDEKLF
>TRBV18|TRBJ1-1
ASSPTGGTEAF
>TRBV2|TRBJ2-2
ASSAQWWNTGELF